A few counts support the clone carrying this T cell receptor (beta chain). Germline values: CDR1 LGHDT, CDR2 YNNKEL (reference sequence). The CDR3 has 16 amino acids. They isolated at least 7 million PBMCs from each sample. The sample is drawn from a study of blood T cells in healthy people across ages. Study in general: About one barcoded TCR beta cDNA was captured per two T cells.

A J-beta primer mix and a sample-barcoded 5' primer were used in a second PCR of about 7 to 12 cycles. TCRdb re-derived calls from the 5' RACE reads in MiXCR, one entry per CDR3 protein. In the table there are around 1,000,000 distinct CDR3 sequences, around 27% of which are singletons. The sample was also reused in another study, on T cells of mothers and their children. This second study notes: Nine systemically healthy Caucasian donors: three mothers, six children. The second PCR used the M1S primer, and this primer added sample barcodes and 2-4 random nucleotides.

This sequence originates from a girl aged 2 to 10 in good health. The chain combines TRBV3-1 with TRBJ2-5; the D gene is possibly TRBD2 (6 bases). The J call may be incorrect, as the DNA end agrees better with TRBJ2-1. The sequenced material came from blood. The CDR3 loop is CASSQGWGGGFDEQFF. The CDR3 DNA reads as TGTGCCAGCAGCCAAGGTTGGGGAGGAGGGTTCGATGAGCAGTTCTTC.